A single T cell receptor (beta chain) is shown here with its context. No antigen is known for it. This entry is derived from a study of T cells after yellow fever vaccination. Turning to the study itself: In the case of low-cell-number fractions, SMART-Seq v4 Ultra Low Input was used for preparation.

The length of the CDR3 is 15 residues. Trimming shortened V by 6 bases and J by 3 bases, and 15 bases separated the two germline ends. Germline V gene lookup returns CDR1 LGHNA and CDR2 YSLEER. TCRdb passed the 5' RACE reads through MiXCR, listing each CDR3 protein once. Seen here are nearly 350,000 distinct CDR3 sequences, 7% to 9% observed once, and the top ten hold roughly 18%. Study-level results: There was a possibility that FACS-sorted repertoires contained abundant clonotypes contaminating from the bulk population. After the booster, 96% of CD4 and roughly nine tenths of CD8 primary-response clones were re-detected.

Sample: PBMCs, taken 45 days after the first yellow fever vaccination. The rearrangement joins TRBV4-3 to TRBJ2-1, with a tentative D call TRBD1 (6 bases). The clonotype was recovered from a man aged 18 to 35 who received the YFV17D yellow fever vaccine. The CDR3 sequence is CASRLRTAGYNEQFF. The CDR3 bases are TGCGCCAGCAGATTGAGGACAGCCGGCTACAATGAGCAGTTCTTC.